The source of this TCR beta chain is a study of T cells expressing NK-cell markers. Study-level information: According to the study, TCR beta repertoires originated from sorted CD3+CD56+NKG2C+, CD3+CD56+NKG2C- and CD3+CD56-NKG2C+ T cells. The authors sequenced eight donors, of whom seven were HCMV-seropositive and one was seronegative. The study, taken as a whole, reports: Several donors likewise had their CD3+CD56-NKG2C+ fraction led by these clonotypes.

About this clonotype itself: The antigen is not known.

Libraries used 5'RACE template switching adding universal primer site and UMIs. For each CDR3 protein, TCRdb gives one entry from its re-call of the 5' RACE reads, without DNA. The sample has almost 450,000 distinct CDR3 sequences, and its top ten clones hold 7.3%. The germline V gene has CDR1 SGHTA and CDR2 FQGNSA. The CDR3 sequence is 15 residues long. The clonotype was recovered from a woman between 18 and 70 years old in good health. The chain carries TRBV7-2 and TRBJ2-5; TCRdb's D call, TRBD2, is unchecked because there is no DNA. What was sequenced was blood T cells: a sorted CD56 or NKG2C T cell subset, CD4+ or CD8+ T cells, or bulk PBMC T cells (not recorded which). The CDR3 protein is CASSLARPAQETQYF.